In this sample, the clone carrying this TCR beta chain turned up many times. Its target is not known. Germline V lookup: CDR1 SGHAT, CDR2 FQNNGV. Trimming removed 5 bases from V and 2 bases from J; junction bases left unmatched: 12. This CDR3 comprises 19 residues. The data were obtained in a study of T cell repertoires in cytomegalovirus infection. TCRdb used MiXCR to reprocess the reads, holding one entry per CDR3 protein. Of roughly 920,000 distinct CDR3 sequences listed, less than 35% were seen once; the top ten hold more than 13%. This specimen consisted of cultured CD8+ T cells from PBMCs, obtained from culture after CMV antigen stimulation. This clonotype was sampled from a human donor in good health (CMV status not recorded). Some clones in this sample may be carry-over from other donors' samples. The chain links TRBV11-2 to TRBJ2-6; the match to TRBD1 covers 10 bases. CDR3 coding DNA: TGTGCCAGCAGCCTGACAGGGACAGGGGCAGTGACTGGGGCCAACGTCCTGACTTTC. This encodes CASSLTGTGAVTGANVLTF.